This is a list of T cell receptor beta chains from one sample in a study of early T cells in non-severe SARS-CoV-2 infection. Via MiXCR, TCRdb re-called the 5' RACE reads, giving one row per CDR3 protein. Of some 64,000 distinct CDR3 sequences listed, more than 8.5% are singletons. The material was whole blood, obtained at baseline. The receptors were sampled from an adult who was a healthcare worker with PCR-confirmed SARS-CoV-2 infection or an uninfected control (not recorded which). The CDR3 runs from the conserved cysteine through the conserved F or W. The order of the fields is CDR3 length, clone size, J gene, V gene, D gene, CDR3 DNA, CDR3 protein. The D gene is left open where the match is weak. The size of a clone is reported for some rows only, either as once, few or many, or as a class for expanded clones.

15	-	TRBJ2-3	TRBV20-1	TRBD2	TGCAGTGCCGCCGGGACTAGCGGGCGCACAGATACGCAGTATTTT	CSAAGTSGRTDTQYF
15	many	TRBJ2-3	TRBV28	TRBD1	TGTGCCAGCAGTGCTGACAGGGCAGCGACAGATACGCAGTATTTT	CASSADRAATDTQYF
11	many	TRBJ2-7	TRBV28	-	TGTGCCAGCAGTACAGAATCCGAGCAGTACTTC	CASSTESEQYF
15	many	TRBJ2-3	TRBV6-2/TRBV6-3	TRBD2	TGTGCCAGCAGTTACGTGGCGGGAGGCACAGATACGCAGTATTTT	CASSYVAGGTDTQYF
16	many	TRBJ1-1	TRBV4-1	TRBD1	TGCGCCAGCAGCGAAACGCGTAACAGGGGTGGGGCTGAAGCTTTCTTT	CASSETRNRGGAEAFF
16	many	TRBJ2-3	TRBV7-8	TRBD2	TGTGCCAGCAGCTTGTTCACTAGCGGGAGGGGTAATACGCAGTATTTT	CASSLFTSGRGNTQYF
14	few	TRBJ2-7	TRBV5-1	TRBD1	TGCGCCAGCAGCTTGGACGGACAGGGTGACGAGCAGTACTTC	CASSLDGQGDEQYF
16	many	TRBJ2-1	TRBV4-2	TRBD2	TGTGCCAGCAGCCAAGGTCCTAGCGGGATGAGCAATGAGCAGTTCTTC	CASSQGPSGMSNEQFF
13	many	TRBJ1-5	TRBV6-5	-	TGTGCCAGCAGTGGAACAGGAAATCAGCCCCAGCATTTT	CASSGTGNQPQHF
14	-	TRBJ2-2	TRBV10-2	-	TGCGCCAGCATGAATGTTGCGAACACCGGGGAGCTGTTTTTT	CASMNVANTGELFF
15	-	TRBJ2-1	TRBV4-2	TRBD2	TGTGCCAGCAGCCAAAGTCGCGGGGGATACGATGAGCAGTTCTTC	CASSQSRGGYDEQFF
15	few	TRBJ2-7	TRBV27	-	TGTGCCAGCAGTTTTTTCGGTGTCGGTCCCTCCGAGCAGTACTTC	CASSFFGVGPSEQYF
16	-	TRBJ2-2	TRBV4-3	TRBD2	TGCGCCAGCAGCCGAACTAGCGGGAGGGCCCGCGGGGAGCTGTTTTTT	CASSRTSGRARGELFF
17	few	TRBJ2-7	TRBV7-2	-	TGTGCCAGCAGCTTAGTTGGCATCGGGACGGTATCCTACGAGCAGTACTTC	CASSLVGIGTVSYEQYF